This T cell receptor (beta chain) is from a study of CD8 T cells in ankylosing spondylitis. Study-level findings and limits: Reportedly, disease-linked clones are significantly enriched in ankylosing spondylitis patients' matched synovial fluid. Blood of patients with ankylosing spondylitis appeared to be characterized by a TCR beta motif of eight highly homologous variants.

There are 14 residues in the CDR3. V lost 0 bases and J lost 11, with 13 bases in between. Germline values: CDR1 MNHEY, CDR2 SMNVEV (reference sequence). As concerns this clonotype: Antigen specificity is unknown.

TCRdb analysed the 5' RACE reads with MiXCR anew, one entry per CDR3 protein. The sample yields about 700,000 distinct CDR3 sequences, under 20% seen once. This TCR was recovered from a male donor with ankylosing spondylitis. The V and J genes are TRBV27 and TRBJ1-4; D is ambiguous. Sample: blood, either unsorted or a sorted T cell fraction (not recorded which). CDR3 loop: CASSLSSSGQKLFF. The CDR3 nucleotides read TGTGCCAGCAGTTTATCCAGTTCCGGGCAGAAACTGTTTTTT.